The clone carrying this T cell receptor beta chain was picked up one time. Its antigen remains unidentified. The junction shows a germline mismatch at one end, possibly a read error. This sample is part of a study of cytomegalovirus exposure and HLA in healthy donors. Study findings and constraints: As immune exposure information, only CMV serostatus was available. Fewer N-insertions than the roughly 630-donor mean were reportedly shown by an Asian-associated ancestry cluster in a later analysis. A later analysis found common viral pathogens apparently linked to several of the most significant clusters. It was reportedly the case that the classifier diagnosed cytomegalovirus status with high specificity and sensitivity.

A multiplex PCR was run with 60 Vbeta primers and 13 Jbeta primers. The data were produced by immunoSEQ multiplex PCR, yet TCRdb's version contains in-frame clones alone and is incomplete. The sample holds roughly 52,000 clones; 55% to 65% are singletons and the top ten take approximately 12%. The germline gives CDR1 MNHNS, CDR2 SASEGT. There are 13 residues in the CDR3. V is TRBV6-1 and J is TRBJ2-1, with TRBD1 identical over 7 bases. Sequenced input: PBMCs. The receptor comes from a human donor in good health. CDR3 sequence (DNA): TGTGCCAGCAGCGAAGAGAGGGGACAGAGGCAGTTCTTC. This codes for CASSEERGQRQFF.